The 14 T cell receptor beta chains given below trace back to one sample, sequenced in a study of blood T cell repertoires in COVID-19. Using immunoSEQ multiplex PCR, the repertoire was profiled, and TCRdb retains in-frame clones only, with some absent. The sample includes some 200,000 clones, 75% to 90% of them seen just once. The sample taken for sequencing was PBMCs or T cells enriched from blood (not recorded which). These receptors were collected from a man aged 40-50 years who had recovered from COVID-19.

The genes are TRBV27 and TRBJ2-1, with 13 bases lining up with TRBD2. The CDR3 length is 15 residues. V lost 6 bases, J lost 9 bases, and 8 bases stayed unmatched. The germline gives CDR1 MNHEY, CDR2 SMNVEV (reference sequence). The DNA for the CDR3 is TGTGCCAGCAGGGCCGGACTAGCGGGAGTGAGTGAGCAGTTCTTC. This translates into CASRAGLAGVSEQFF.

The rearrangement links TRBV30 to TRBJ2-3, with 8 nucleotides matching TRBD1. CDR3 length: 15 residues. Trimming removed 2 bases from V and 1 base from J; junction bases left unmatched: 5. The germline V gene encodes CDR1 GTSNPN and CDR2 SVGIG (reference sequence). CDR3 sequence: CAWSRTGPRTDTQYF. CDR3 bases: TGTGCCTGGAGTAGGACAGGGCCTCGCACAGATACGCAGTATTTT.

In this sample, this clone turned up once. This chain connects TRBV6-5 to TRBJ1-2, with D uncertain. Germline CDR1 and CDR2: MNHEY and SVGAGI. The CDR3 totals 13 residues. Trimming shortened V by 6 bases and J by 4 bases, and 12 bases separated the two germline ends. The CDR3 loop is CASRTAGSYGYTF. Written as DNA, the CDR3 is TGTGCCAGCAGGACCGCGGGGAGCTATGGCTACACCTTC.

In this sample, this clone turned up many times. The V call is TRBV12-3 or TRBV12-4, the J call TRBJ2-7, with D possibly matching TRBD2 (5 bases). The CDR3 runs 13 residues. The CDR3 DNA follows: TGTGCTTGTTCCCCCAGCGGATCCTACGAGCAGTACTTC. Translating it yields CACSPSGSYEQYF.

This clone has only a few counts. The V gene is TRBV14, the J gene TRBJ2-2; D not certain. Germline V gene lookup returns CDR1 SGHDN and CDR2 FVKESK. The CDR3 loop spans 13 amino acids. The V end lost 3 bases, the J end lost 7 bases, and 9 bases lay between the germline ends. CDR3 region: CASSQRLLGELFF. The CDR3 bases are TGTGCCAGCAGCCAGAGACTCCTCGGGGAGCTGTTTTTT.

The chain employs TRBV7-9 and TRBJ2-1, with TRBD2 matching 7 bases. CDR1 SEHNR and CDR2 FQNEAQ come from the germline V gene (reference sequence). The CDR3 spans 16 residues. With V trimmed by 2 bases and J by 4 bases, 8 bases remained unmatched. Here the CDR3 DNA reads TGTGCCAGCAGCTTACTGGCCCTAGCGGTGTACAATGAGCAGTTCTTC. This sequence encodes CASSLLALAVYNEQFF.

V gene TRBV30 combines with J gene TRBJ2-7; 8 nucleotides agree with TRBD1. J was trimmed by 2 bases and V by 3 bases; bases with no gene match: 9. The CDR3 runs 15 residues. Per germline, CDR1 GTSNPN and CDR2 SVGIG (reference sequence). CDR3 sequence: CAWSQDRVATYEQYF. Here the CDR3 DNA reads TGTGCCTGGAGCCAGGACAGGGTTGCGACCTACGAGCAGTACTTC.

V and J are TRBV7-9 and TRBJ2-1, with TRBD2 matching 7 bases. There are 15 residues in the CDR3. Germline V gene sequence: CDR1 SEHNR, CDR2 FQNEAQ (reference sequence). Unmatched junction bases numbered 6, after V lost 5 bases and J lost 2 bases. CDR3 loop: CASSVSGNPYNEQFF. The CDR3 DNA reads TGTGCCAGCAGCGTAAGCGGGAACCCCTACAATGAGCAGTTCTTC.

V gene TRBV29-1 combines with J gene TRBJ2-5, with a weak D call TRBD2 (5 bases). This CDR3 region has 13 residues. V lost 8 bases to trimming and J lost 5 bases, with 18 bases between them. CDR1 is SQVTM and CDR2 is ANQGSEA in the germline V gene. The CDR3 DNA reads TGCAGCTACGTGTTCGGGATAGCCGAGACCCAGTACTTC. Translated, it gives CSYVFGIAETQYF.

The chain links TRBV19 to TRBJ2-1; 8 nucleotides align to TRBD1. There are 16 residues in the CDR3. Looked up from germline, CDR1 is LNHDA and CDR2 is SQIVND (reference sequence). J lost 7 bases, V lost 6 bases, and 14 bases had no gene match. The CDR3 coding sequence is TGTGCCAGTAGCAAAGAAGAGGACAGGGTGAAGAATGAGCAGTTCTTC. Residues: CASSKEEDRVKNEQFF.

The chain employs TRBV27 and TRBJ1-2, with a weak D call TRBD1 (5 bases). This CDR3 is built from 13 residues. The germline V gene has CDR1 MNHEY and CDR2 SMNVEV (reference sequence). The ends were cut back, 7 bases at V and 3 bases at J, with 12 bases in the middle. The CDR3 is CASKATGDYGYTF. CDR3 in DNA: TGTGCCAGCAAGGCAACAGGAGACTATGGCTACACCTTC.

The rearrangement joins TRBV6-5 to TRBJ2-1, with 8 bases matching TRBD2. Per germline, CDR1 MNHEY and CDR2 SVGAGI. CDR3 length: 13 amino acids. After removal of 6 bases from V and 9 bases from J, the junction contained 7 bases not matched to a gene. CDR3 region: CASSGRANGEQFF. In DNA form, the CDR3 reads TGTGCCAGCAGCGGGAGGGCCAATGGTGAGCAGTTCTTC.

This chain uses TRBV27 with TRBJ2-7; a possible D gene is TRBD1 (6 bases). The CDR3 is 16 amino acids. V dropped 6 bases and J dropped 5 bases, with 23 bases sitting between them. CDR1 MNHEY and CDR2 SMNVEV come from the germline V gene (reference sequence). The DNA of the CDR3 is TGTGCCAGCAGCTCGGGGTGGGACACTCCACGCGACGAGCAGTACTTC. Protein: CASSSGWDTPRDEQYF.

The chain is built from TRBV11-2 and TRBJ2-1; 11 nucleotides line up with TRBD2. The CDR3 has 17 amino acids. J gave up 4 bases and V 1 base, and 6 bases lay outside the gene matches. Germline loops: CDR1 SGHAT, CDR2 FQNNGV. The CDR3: CASSLGWGTSGYNEQFF. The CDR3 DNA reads TGTGCCAGCAGCTTAGGGTGGGGGACTAGCGGATACAATGAGCAGTTCTTC.